The 22 T cell receptor beta chains below come from one sample, sequenced in a study of blood T cell repertoires in COVID-19. Measured with immunoSEQ multiplex PCR; TCRdb has only the in-frame clones, and not every one. The sample consists of fewer than 450,000 clones, approximately 90% of them appearing once. The sequencing input was PBMCs or T cells enriched from blood (not recorded which). Receptor source: a woman younger than 30 who had recovered from COVID-19.

In its sample, this clone was seen once. This chain uses TRBV5-5 with TRBJ1-5, with D tentatively TRBD1 (6 bases). Between the trimmed V and J ends, which lost 2 bases and 7 bases, there was a span of 16 bases. CDR1 and CDR2 from the germline V gene are SGHKS and YYEKEE (reference sequence). This CDR3 is built from 15 residues. In DNA form, the CDR3 reads TGTGCCAGCAGCTTAGCCAGGGGAATACCGCAGCCCCAGCATTTT. It translates to CASSLARGIPQPQHF.

The chain links TRBV7-9 to TRBJ1-4; D is perhaps TRBD1 (6 bases). Germline V gene sequence: CDR1 SEHNR, CDR2 FQNEAQ (reference sequence). The V and J ends lost 2 bases and 4 bases respectively, with 11 bases between them. The CDR3 consists of 15 residues. The CDR3 here is CASSLSGQINEKLFF. The CDR3 nucleotides are TGTGCCAGCAGCTTATCAGGACAGATTAATGAAAAACTGTTTTTT.

A single count supports this clone. The genes are TRBV2 and TRBJ1-2, with 11 bases lining up with TRBD1. Germline values: CDR1 SNHLY, CDR2 FYNNEI. CDR3 length: 13 amino acids. V gave up 6 bases and J gave up 6 bases; unmatched junction bases: 3. CDR3 amino acids: CASRMGQGDGYTF. The CDR3 coding sequence is TGTGCCAGCAGGATGGGACAGGGGGATGGCTACACCTTC.

The chain recombines TRBV30 with TRBJ1-3, with D possibly matching TRBD1 (6 bases). V lost 0 bases, J lost 0 bases, and 12 bases lay in between. CDR3 length: 16 amino acids. The germline CDR1 and CDR2 sequences are GTSNPN and SVGIG (reference sequence). The CDR3 DNA reads as TGTGCCTGGAGTGTACGCCAGGGACACTCTGGAAACACCATATATTTT. It encodes CAWSVRQGHSGNTIYF.

A word on this clone: Other DNA sequences in the sample encode the same CDR3. This sequence joins TRBV18 and TRBJ1-1, with a tentative D call TRBD1 (5 bases). Per the germline V gene, CDR1 is KGHSH and CDR2 is LQKENI. V shed 3 bases and J shed 2 bases, with 10 bases lying between them. The CDR3 runs 14 residues. CDR3 coding DNA: TGTGCCAGCTCACCCCAGGGTTCCAACACTGAAGCTTTCTTT. Protein: CASSPQGSNTEAFF.

CDR3 sequence (DNA): TGTGCCAGCAGTCTCCGGGACAGACCTGACTACGAGCAGTACTTC. Its protein is CASSLRDRPDYEQYF. The rearrangement links TRBV27 to TRBJ2-7; 7 bases are a match to TRBD1. This CDR3 spans 15 amino acids. CDR1 is MNHEY and CDR2 is SMNVEV in the germline V gene (reference sequence). The J segment lost 3 bases and the V segment lost 5 bases, leaving 10 bases of the junction unmatched.

The rearrangement joins TRBV18 to TRBJ2-2, with D perhaps matching TRBD1 (6 bases). Germline CDR1 and CDR2: KGHSH and LQKENI. The CDR3 runs 15 residues. V gave up 10 bases and J gave up 3 bases, with 18 bases separating them. CDR3 bases: TGTGCCACCTCTAGAGGGGGTGGATACACCGGGGAGCTGTTTTTT. This translates into CATSRGGGYTGELFF.

V gene TRBV19 combines with J gene TRBJ1-1; 9 bases agree with TRBD1. Germline lookup yields CDR1 LNHDA and CDR2 SQIVND (reference sequence). V dropped 3 bases and J dropped 1; count of bases not matched to a gene: 3. The CDR3 runs 15 residues. The CDR3 DNA follows: TGTGCCAGTAGTATGGACAGGGGAACGAACACTGAAGCTTTCTTT. Amino acids: CASSMDRGTNTEAFF.

The chain is built from TRBV7-8 and TRBJ1-2; D may be TRBD1 (5 bases). This CDR3 comprises 19 residues. With 1 base removed from V and 5 bases from J, the gap between germline ends came to 26 bases. Germline assignment: CDR1 SGHVS and CDR2 FQNEAQ. The CDR3 sequence is CASSLDLRTGSTNRYGYTF. In DNA form, the CDR3 reads TGTGCCAGCAGCTTAGATTTGAGAACAGGCTCAACTAACAGATATGGCTACACCTTC.

CDR3 region: CATTARQGGNYGYTF. The DNA for the CDR3 is TGTGCCACAACAGCCCGACAGGGCGGAAACTATGGCTACACCTTC. The chain uses TRBV5-6 and TRBJ1-2; 7 nucleotides line up with TRBD1. The CDR3 spans 15 residues. CDR1 and CDR2 from the germline V gene are SGHDT and YYEEEE. With V trimmed by 9 bases and J by 2 bases, 13 bases remained unmatched.

The chain recombines TRBV11-2 with TRBJ1-6; no definite D call. The germline V gene has CDR1 SGHAT and CDR2 FQNNGV. V shed 3 bases and J shed 10 bases, with 4 bases lying between them. The CDR3 runs to 11 residues. CDR3 bases: TGTGCCAGCAGCTTTGGCTCACCCCTCCACTTT. It translates to CASSFGSPLHF.

The chain employs TRBV7-2 and TRBJ2-7; D is uncertain. The CDR3 is 13 amino acids. V lost 1 base to trimming and J lost 3 bases, with 7 bases between them. Germline V gene sequence: CDR1 SGHTA, CDR2 FQGNSA. The CDR3 protein is CASSLGYSYEQYF. The CDR3 coding sequence is TGTGCCAGCAGCTTAGGTTATAGCTACGAGCAGTACTTC.

The CDR3 bases are TGCGCCAGCAGCCAAGAGAGCCAGGCGGGAAACACCATATATTTT. This gives the protein CASSQESQAGNTIYF. J is TRBJ1-3 and V is TRBV4-1; D gene uncertain. In germline, CDR1 is MGHRA, CDR2 YSYEKL. The CDR3 runs 15 residues. Deletions cut 0 bases from V and 4 bases from J, with 10 bases between.

The rearrangement joins TRBV6-5 to TRBJ1-5; TRBD1 aligns across 7 bases. Germline V gene lookup returns CDR1 MNHEY and CDR2 SVGAGI. After removal of 5 bases from V and 2 bases from J, the junction contained 6 bases not matched to a gene. CDR3 length: 15 residues. The CDR3 DNA sequence: TGTGCCAGCAGTACCGGGACAGCGGGCAATCAGCCCCAGCATTTT. Protein: CASSTGTAGNQPQHF.

J is TRBJ2-7 and V is TRBV7-9; the match to TRBD1 covers 7 bases. Germline values: CDR1 SEHNR, CDR2 FQNEAQ (reference sequence). After removal of 3 bases from V and 5 bases from J, the junction contained 13 bases not matched to a gene. This CDR3 has 16 residues. CDR3 loop: CASSFYSRGTKDEQYF. DNA for the CDR3: TGTGCCAGCAGCTTCTATTCCAGGGGGACGAAGGACGAGCAGTACTTC.

The CDR3: CATRAGAVAETQYF. The CDR3 nucleotides read TGTGCCACCCGCGCGGGGGCGGTTGCGGAGACCCAGTACTTC. The V call is TRBV2, the J call TRBJ2-5, with a tentative D call TRBD2 (7 bases). This CDR3 comprises 14 residues. V shed 10 bases and J shed 5 bases, with 20 bases lying between them. Germline V gene sequence: CDR1 SNHLY, CDR2 FYNNEI.

V gene TRBV11-2 combines with J gene TRBJ2-3; D perhaps matches TRBD2 (6 bases). The CDR3 is 16 residues long. The germline V gene encodes CDR1 SGHAT and CDR2 FQNNGV. The germline V and J ends were trimmed by 1 base and 0 bases, with 11 bases remaining between them. DNA of the CDR3: TGTGCCAGCAGCTTAGTCGGAGGGTATAGCACAGATACGCAGTATTTT. Its protein is CASSLVGGYSTDTQYF.

The V and J genes are TRBV18 and TRBJ2-7; D unclear. Looked up from germline, CDR1 is KGHSH and CDR2 is LQKENI. This CDR3 comprises 13 residues. V was shortened by 0 bases and J by 3 bases, with 6 bases between the two germline ends. CDR3 residues: CASSPPSLYEQYF. CDR3 sequence (DNA): TGTGCCAGCTCACCACCAAGCCTCTACGAGCAGTACTTC.

The rearrangement joins TRBV15 to TRBJ2-1; 10 bases are shared with TRBD2. Germline trimming cut 2 bases from V and 6 bases from J; bases unmatched to any gene: 7. CDR1 is LNHNV, CDR2 YYDKDF, per germline (reference sequence). The CDR3 length is 16 residues. CDR3 nucleotide sequence: TGTGCCACCAGCAGAACTAGCGGGGTTAATGGCAATGAGCAGTTCTTC. This encodes CATSRTSGVNGNEQFF.

The genes are TRBV27 and TRBJ2-7, with D hard to call. Germline V gene lookup returns CDR1 MNHEY and CDR2 SMNVEV (reference sequence). The ends were cut back, 3 bases at V and 2 bases at J, with 8 bases in the middle. The CDR3 is made up of 13 amino acids. DNA for the CDR3: TGTGCCAGCAGTTTTCCATCCCCCTACGAGCAGTACTTC. This gives the protein CASSFPSPYEQYF.

The gene calls are TRBV18 and TRBJ2-1, with 9 bases lining up with TRBD2. V was clipped by 2 bases and J by 8 bases; unmatched bases: 10. The germline V gene has CDR1 KGHSH and CDR2 LQKENI. The CDR3 extends over 16 amino acids. CDR3 residues: CASSPTKRGAGDEQFF. CDR3 DNA sequence: TGTGCCAGCTCACCAACAAAGCGGGGGGCCGGCGATGAGCAGTTCTTC.

The chain has TRBV4-3 and TRBJ1-2, with D unresolved. The CDR3 length is 15 residues. Germline V gives CDR1 LGHNA, CDR2 YSLEER. V was shortened by 4 bases and J by 2 bases, with 14 bases between the two germline ends. CDR3 nucleotides: TGCGCCAGCAGCCCCGAGCGGGGTTTAAACTATGGCTACACCTTC. It encodes CASSPERGLNYGYTF.